This TCR beta chain was documented in a study of blood T cell repertoires in COVID-19. Study in general: Italy, Spain and the United States were the sources of the convalescent and acute COVID-19 samples. In each case, the material was cDNA or gDNA derived from T cells, B-cell-depleted T cells, or PBMCs.

Generated by immunoSEQ multiplex PCR, the TCRdb table keeps only in-frame clones and is missing some. The sample records about 59,000 clones, around 80% being singletons. The specimen sequenced was peripheral blood. This clonotype was sampled from a man in his fifties or sixties with acute or convalescent COVID-19.

In DNA form, the CDR3 reads TGTGCCAGCAGTTTGTCTACAGGTTCCCACTATGGCTACACCTTC. Translated: CASSLSTGSHYGYTF. The V and J genes are TRBV28 and TRBJ1-2; a possible D gene is TRBD1 (5 bases). Trimming took off 3 bases at V and 3 bases at J, with 14 bases between the two ends. CDR1 and CDR2 (germline): MDHEN, SYDVKM. This CDR3 spans 15 amino acids.